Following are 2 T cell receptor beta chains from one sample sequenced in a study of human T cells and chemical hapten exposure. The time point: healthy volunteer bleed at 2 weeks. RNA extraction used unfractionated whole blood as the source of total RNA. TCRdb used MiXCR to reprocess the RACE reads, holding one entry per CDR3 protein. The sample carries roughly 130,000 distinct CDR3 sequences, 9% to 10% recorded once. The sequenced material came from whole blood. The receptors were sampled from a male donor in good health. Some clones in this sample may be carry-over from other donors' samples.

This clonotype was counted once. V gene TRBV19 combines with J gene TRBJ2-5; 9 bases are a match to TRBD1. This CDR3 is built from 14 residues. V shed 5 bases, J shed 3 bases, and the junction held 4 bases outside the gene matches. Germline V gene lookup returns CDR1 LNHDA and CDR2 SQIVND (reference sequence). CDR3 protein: CASSYRGREETQYF. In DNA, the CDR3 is TGTGCCAGTAGTTACAGGGGGCGCGAAGAGACCCAGTACTTC.

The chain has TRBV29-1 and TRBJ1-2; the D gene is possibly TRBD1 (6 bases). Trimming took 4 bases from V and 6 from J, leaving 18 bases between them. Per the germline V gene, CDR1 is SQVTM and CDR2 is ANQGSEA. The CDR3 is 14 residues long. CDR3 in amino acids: CSVGGWGRGDGYTF. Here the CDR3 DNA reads TGCAGCGTTGGAGGGTGGGGCAGGGGCGATGGCTACACCTTC.